The rows below give T cell receptor beta chains drawn from one sample of a study of Ad26.COV2.S vaccination and SARS-CoV-2 variants. Assay used: immunoSEQ multiplex PCR; TCRdb lists only in-frame clones, some missing. The table shows about 350,000 clones, with around 83% occurring only once. The sample in question was peripheral blood, obtained in a trial of Ad26.COV2.S vaccine versus placebo. The receptors come from a person aged 18-60 years who received the Ad26.COV2.S COVID-19 vaccine or a placebo. Both conserved end residues are trimmed from each CDR3. D genes are given only for firm matches. Clone size is stated in some rows and not others, as once, few, many or a class when expanded.

cdr3_aa: ASSLDVGSYEQY
j_call: TRBJ2-7
d_call: .
v_call: TRBV5-1
clone_size: .

cdr3_aa: ASRLVGGQETQY
j_call: TRBJ2-5
d_call: .
v_call: TRBV19
clone_size: .

cdr3_aa: ASSAPGQGAREQF
j_call: TRBJ2-1
d_call: TRBD1
v_call: TRBV6-6
clone_size: .

cdr3_aa: ASSLGTGRLKLF
j_call: TRBJ1-4
d_call: TRBD1
v_call: TRBV3-1/TRBV3-2
clone_size: .

cdr3_aa: ATSSEGGYSNQPQH
j_call: TRBJ1-5
d_call: .
v_call: TRBV15
clone_size: .

cdr3_aa: ASSLGLAGLFFKQY
j_call: TRBJ2-7
d_call: TRBD2
v_call: TRBV6-2/TRBV6-3
clone_size: .

cdr3_aa: ASSTTGNEQY
j_call: TRBJ2-7
d_call: .
v_call: TRBV9
clone_size: .

cdr3_aa: ASSVGGQGDSPLH
j_call: TRBJ1-6
d_call: TRBD1
v_call: TRBV9
clone_size: .

cdr3_aa: SAMEAGRSGYT
j_call: TRBJ1-2
d_call: .
v_call: TRBV29-1
clone_size: .

cdr3_aa: ASSLWDRERDGYT
j_call: TRBJ1-2
d_call: TRBD1
v_call: TRBV5-4
clone_size: .

cdr3_aa: ASSIGTGDAGELF
j_call: TRBJ2-2
d_call: TRBD1
v_call: TRBV6-5
clone_size: .

cdr3_aa: ASSVGRSYNEQF
j_call: TRBJ2-1
d_call: .
v_call: TRBV9
clone_size: once

cdr3_aa: ASSELGLQGNYGYT
j_call: TRBJ1-2
d_call: .
v_call: TRBV6-1
clone_size: .

cdr3_aa: AWATGGGRGYT
j_call: TRBJ1-2
d_call: TRBD1
v_call: TRBV30
clone_size: .

cdr3_aa: ASSFDASGANGYT
j_call: TRBJ1-2
d_call: .
v_call: TRBV6-5
clone_size: .

cdr3_aa: ASSLGAGDFQY
j_call: TRBJ2-4
d_call: .
v_call: TRBV5-1
clone_size: .

cdr3_aa: ASSINGWQETQY
j_call: TRBJ2-5
d_call: .
v_call: TRBV19
clone_size: .

cdr3_aa: ASSEGQGARGTQY
j_call: TRBJ2-5
d_call: TRBD1
v_call: TRBV2
clone_size: .

cdr3_aa: ASSQRAGAEQY
j_call: TRBJ2-7
d_call: .
v_call: TRBV3-1/TRBV3-2
clone_size: .

cdr3_aa: ATSRDNTGTGKLAKNIQY
j_call: TRBJ2-4
d_call: TRBD1
v_call: TRBV15
clone_size: .

cdr3_aa: ASLLGTYSYEQY
j_call: TRBJ2-7
d_call: .
v_call: TRBV6-5
clone_size: .

cdr3_aa: ASSPGFTDTQY
j_call: TRBJ2-3
d_call: .
v_call: TRBV2
clone_size: .

cdr3_aa: ASSDLGPVEQF
j_call: TRBJ2-1
d_call: .
v_call: TRBV6-1
clone_size: .

cdr3_aa: ASSYASSYNSPLH
j_call: TRBJ1-6
d_call: .
v_call: TRBV6-6
clone_size: .

cdr3_aa: ASSQAGRQPQH
j_call: TRBJ1-5
d_call: .
v_call: TRBV3-1/TRBV3-2
clone_size: .

cdr3_aa: ASSEDNYGYT
j_call: TRBJ1-2
d_call: .
v_call: TRBV2
clone_size: few

cdr3_aa: ASSLIGRGGLQETQY
j_call: TRBJ2-5
d_call: TRBD2
v_call: TRBV5-4
clone_size: many

cdr3_aa: ASSSTGVYGYT
j_call: TRBJ1-2
d_call: .
v_call: TRBV6-2/TRBV6-3
clone_size: .

cdr3_aa: ASRPDGSNSPLH
j_call: TRBJ1-6
d_call: .
v_call: TRBV6-5
clone_size: many

cdr3_aa: ASRLAGGGTTDTQY
j_call: TRBJ2-3
d_call: TRBD2
v_call: TRBV5-1
clone_size: once

cdr3_aa: ASSVGGNTGELF
j_call: TRBJ2-2
d_call: .
v_call: TRBV9
clone_size: .

cdr3_aa: ASSRAGRGGEQF
j_call: TRBJ2-1
d_call: .
v_call: TRBV28
clone_size: .

cdr3_aa: ASSPRLGSNQPQH
j_call: TRBJ1-5
d_call: .
v_call: TRBV28
clone_size: .

cdr3_aa: ASSAGWVSENNSPLH
j_call: TRBJ1-6
d_call: .
v_call: TRBV9
clone_size: .

cdr3_aa: ASSELAGSYEQY
j_call: TRBJ2-7
d_call: .
v_call: TRBV2
clone_size: .

cdr3_aa: SASTHLLSSYNEQF
j_call: TRBJ2-1
d_call: .
v_call: TRBV20-1
clone_size: .

cdr3_aa: ASSAAIKSSYNEQF
j_call: TRBJ2-1
d_call: .
v_call: TRBV25-1
clone_size: .

cdr3_aa: ASSLSGNQPQH
j_call: TRBJ1-5
d_call: .
v_call: TRBV12-3/TRBV12-4
clone_size: .

cdr3_aa: ASSRRTSPPGELF
j_call: TRBJ2-2
d_call: TRBD2
v_call: TRBV6-4
clone_size: once

cdr3_aa: SVSPGGGNEKLF
j_call: TRBJ1-4
d_call: .
v_call: TRBV29-1
clone_size: .

cdr3_aa: ASSIGQGDYGYT
j_call: TRBJ1-2
d_call: .
v_call: TRBV2
clone_size: .

cdr3_aa: ASSQDGTSPRAGELF
j_call: TRBJ2-2
d_call: .
v_call: TRBV14
clone_size: .

cdr3_aa: ASSRGTTSTDTQY
j_call: TRBJ2-3
d_call: .
v_call: TRBV18
clone_size: .

cdr3_aa: AWNGGGAETQY
j_call: TRBJ2-5
d_call: .
v_call: TRBV30
clone_size: .

cdr3_aa: ASSQDVQGLAQGGNQPQH
j_call: TRBJ1-5
d_call: TRBD1
v_call: TRBV3-1/TRBV3-2
clone_size: few

cdr3_aa: ATSPAGTGVDEQF
j_call: TRBJ2-1
d_call: TRBD1
v_call: TRBV15
clone_size: .

cdr3_aa: ASSSTGALNYGYT
j_call: TRBJ1-2
d_call: TRBD1
v_call: TRBV27
clone_size: .

cdr3_aa: ASSFFPYEQY
j_call: TRBJ2-7
d_call: .
v_call: TRBV13
clone_size: .

cdr3_aa: ASNWDGLPYSNQPQH
j_call: TRBJ1-5
d_call: .
v_call: TRBV2
clone_size: once

cdr3_aa: ASSLRGSPLH
j_call: TRBJ1-6
d_call: .
v_call: TRBV27
clone_size: .

cdr3_aa: ASTQGTSGIGETQY
j_call: TRBJ2-5
d_call: TRBD2
v_call: TRBV7-9
clone_size: .

cdr3_aa: ASSPTRVEQY
j_call: TRBJ2-7
d_call: .
v_call: TRBV7-9
clone_size: .

cdr3_aa: ASSFKGFTGELF
j_call: TRBJ2-2
d_call: .
v_call: TRBV7-2
clone_size: .

cdr3_aa: ASSPSGAYNEQF
j_call: TRBJ2-1
d_call: TRBD2
v_call: TRBV6-6
clone_size: .

cdr3_aa: ASSVSGSGETQY
j_call: TRBJ2-5
d_call: TRBD2
v_call: TRBV7-2
clone_size: .

cdr3_aa: ASSQASNRVRNTEAF
j_call: TRBJ1-1
d_call: .
v_call: TRBV4-3
clone_size: once

cdr3_aa: SSWLGQTYEQY
j_call: TRBJ2-7
d_call: .
v_call: TRBV29-1
clone_size: .

cdr3_aa: ASSRLRVSGNTIY
j_call: TRBJ1-3
d_call: .
v_call: TRBV7-9
clone_size: .

cdr3_aa: ASSGSYEQY
j_call: TRBJ2-7
d_call: .
v_call: TRBV27
clone_size: .

cdr3_aa: ASSQDLGTNTEAF
j_call: TRBJ1-1
d_call: .
v_call: TRBV4-3
clone_size: .